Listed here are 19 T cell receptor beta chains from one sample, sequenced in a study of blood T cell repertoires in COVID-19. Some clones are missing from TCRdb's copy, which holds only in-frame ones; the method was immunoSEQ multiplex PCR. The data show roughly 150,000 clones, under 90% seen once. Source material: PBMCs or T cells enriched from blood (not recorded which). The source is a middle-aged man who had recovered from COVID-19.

The DNA of the CDR3 is TGTGCCAGCAGCTTAGTTGCCCAGGAAGCTTTCTTT. Residues: CASSLVAQEAFF. This chain connects TRBV13 to TRBJ1-1; no reliable D call. CDR3 size: 12 residues. V shed 1 base and J shed 8 bases, with 8 bases lying between them. The germline V gene encodes CDR1 PRHDT and CDR2 FYEKMQ (reference sequence). The full variable domain, its missing parts supplied by reference TRBV13 and TRBJ1-1, is AAGVIQSPRHLIKEKRETATLKCYPIPRHDTVYWYQQGPGQDPQFLISFYEKMQSDKGSIPDRFSAQQFSDYHSELNMSSLELGDSALYFCASSLVAQEAFFGQGTRLTVV.

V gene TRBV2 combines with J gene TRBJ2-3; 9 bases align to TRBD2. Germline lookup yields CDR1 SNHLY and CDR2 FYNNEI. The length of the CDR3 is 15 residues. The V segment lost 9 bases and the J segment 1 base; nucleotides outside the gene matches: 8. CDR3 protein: CASQTIAGGTDTQYF. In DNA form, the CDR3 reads TGTGCCAGTCAGACTATAGCGGGGGGCACAGATACGCAGTATTTT.

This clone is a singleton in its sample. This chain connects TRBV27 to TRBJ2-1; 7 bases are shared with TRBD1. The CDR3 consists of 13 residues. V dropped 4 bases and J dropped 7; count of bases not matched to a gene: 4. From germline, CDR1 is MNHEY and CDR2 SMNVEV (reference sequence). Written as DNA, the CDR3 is TGTGCCAGCAGTTCCGGGACAGTGAATGAGCAGTTCTTC. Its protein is CASSSGTVNEQFF.

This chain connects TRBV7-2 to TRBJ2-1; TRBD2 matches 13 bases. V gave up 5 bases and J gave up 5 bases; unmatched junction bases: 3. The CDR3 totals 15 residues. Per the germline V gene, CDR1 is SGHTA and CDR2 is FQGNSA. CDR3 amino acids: CASSRLAGGDNEQFF. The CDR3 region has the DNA TGTGCCAGCAGCAGACTAGCGGGGGGCGACAATGAGCAGTTCTTC.

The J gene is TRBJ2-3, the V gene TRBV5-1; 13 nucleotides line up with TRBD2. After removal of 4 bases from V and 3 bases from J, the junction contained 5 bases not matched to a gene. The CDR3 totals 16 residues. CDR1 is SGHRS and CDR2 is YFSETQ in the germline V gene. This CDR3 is CASSILAGGATDTQYF. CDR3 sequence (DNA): TGCGCCAGCAGCATACTAGCGGGGGGGGCAACAGATACGCAGTATTTT.

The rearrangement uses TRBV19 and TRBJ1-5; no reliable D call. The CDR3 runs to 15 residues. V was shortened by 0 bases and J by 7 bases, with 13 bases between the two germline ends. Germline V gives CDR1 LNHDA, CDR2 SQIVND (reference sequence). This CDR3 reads CASSIEMQAGQPQHF. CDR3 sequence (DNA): TGTGCCAGTAGTATAGAAATGCAGGCGGGACAGCCCCAGCATTTT. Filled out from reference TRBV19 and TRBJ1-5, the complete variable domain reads DGGITQSPKYLFRKEGQNVTLSCEQNLNHDAMYWYRQDPGQGLRLIYYSQIVNDFQKGDIAEGYSVSREKKESFPLTVTSAQKNPTAFYLCASSIEMQAGQPQHFGDGTRLSIL.

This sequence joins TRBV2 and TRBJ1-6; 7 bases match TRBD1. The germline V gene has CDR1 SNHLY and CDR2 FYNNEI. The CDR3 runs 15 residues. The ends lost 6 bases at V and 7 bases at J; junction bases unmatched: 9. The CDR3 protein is CASRGRDSPNSPLHF. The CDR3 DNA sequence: TGTGCCAGCAGAGGCCGGGACAGCCCCAATTCACCCCTCCACTTT.

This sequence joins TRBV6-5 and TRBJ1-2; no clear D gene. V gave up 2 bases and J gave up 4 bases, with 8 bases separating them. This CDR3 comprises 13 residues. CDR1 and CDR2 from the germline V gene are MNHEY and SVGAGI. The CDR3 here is CASSYAAVYGYTF. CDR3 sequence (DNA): TGTGCCAGCAGTTACGCGGCGGTCTATGGCTACACCTTC.

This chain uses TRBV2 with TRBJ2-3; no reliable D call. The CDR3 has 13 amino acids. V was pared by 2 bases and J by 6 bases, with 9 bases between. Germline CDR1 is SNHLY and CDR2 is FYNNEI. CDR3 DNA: TGTGCCAGCAGTGAACTCCGCCGGGATACGCAGTATTTT. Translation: CASSELRRDTQYF.

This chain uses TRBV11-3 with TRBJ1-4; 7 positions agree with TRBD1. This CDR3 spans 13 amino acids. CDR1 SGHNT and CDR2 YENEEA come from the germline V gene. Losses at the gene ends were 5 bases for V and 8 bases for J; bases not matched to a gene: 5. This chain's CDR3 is CASSRQGWEKLFF. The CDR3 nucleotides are TGTGCCAGCAGCCGACAGGGCTGGGAAAAACTGTTTTTT.

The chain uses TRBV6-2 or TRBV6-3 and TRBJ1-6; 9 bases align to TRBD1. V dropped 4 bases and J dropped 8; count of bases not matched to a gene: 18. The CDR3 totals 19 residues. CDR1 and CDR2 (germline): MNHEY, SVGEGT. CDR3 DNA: TGTGCCAGCAGTTCCCAGATCCACCGCGCGGGACAGGGTTATTCACCCCTCCACTTT. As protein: CASSSQIHRAGQGYSPLHF.

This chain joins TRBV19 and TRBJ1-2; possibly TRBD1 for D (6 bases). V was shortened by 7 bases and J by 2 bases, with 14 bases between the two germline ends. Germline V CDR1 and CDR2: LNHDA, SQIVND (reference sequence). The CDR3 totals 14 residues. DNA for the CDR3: TGTGCCAGTACTTACCGGGACACAAACTATGGCTACACCTTC. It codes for CASTYRDTNYGYTF.

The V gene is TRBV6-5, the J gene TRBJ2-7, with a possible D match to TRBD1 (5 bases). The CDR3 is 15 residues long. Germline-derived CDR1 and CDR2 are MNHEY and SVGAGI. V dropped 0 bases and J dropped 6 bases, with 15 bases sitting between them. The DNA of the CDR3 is TGTGCCAGCAGTTACTCGTTCAGGGATGGAGCCGAGCAGTACTTC. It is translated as CASSYSFRDGAEQYF.

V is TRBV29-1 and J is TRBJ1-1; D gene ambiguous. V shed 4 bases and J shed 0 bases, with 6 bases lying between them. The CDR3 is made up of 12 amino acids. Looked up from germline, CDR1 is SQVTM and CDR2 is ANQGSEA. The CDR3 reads CSVVQMNTEAFF. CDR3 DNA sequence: TGCAGCGTTGTACAAATGAACACTGAAGCTTTCTTT. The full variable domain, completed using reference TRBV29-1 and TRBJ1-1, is SAVISQKPSRDICQRGTSLTIQCQVDSQVTMMFWYRQQPGQSLTLIATANQGSEATYESGFVIDKFPISRPNLTFSTLTVSNMSPEDSSIYLCSVVQMNTEAFFGQGTRLTVV.

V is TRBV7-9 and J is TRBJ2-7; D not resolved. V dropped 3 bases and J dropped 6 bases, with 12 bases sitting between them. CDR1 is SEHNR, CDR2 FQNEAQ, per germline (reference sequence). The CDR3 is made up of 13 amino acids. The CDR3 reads CASSFGSELEQYF. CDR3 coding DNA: TGTGCCAGCAGCTTCGGCAGCGAGCTCGAGCAGTACTTC.

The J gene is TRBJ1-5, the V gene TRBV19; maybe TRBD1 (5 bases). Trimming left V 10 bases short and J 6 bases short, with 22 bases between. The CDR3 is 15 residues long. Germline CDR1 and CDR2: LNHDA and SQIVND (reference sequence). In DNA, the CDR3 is TGTGCCACGAACCCCGCAGGGTCCGTGGGTCAGCCCCAGCATTTT. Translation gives CATNPAGSVGQPQHF. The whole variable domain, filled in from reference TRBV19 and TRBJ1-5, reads DGGITQSPKYLFRKEGQNVTLSCEQNLNHDAMYWYRQDPGQGLRLIYYSQIVNDFQKGDIAEGYSVSREKKESFPLTVTSAQKNPTAFYLCATNPAGSVGQPQHFGDGTRLSIL.

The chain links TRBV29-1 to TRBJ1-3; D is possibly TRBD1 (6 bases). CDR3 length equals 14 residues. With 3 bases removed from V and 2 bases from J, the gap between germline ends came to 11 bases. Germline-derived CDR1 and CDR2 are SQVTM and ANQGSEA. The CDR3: CSVDPTGTGNTIYF. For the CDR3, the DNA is TGCAGCGTTGACCCTACAGGGACTGGAAACACCATATATTTT.

The CDR3: CAWRRDRGRAGELFF. The CDR3 DNA follows: TGTGCCTGGAGGCGGGACAGGGGGCGCGCCGGGGAGCTGTTTTTT. The chain employs TRBV30 and TRBJ2-2; TRBD1 matches 12 bases. Trimming took 3 bases from V and 6 from J; bases not matched to a gene: 5. The CDR3 loop spans 15 amino acids. Germline V CDR1 and CDR2: GTSNPN, SVGIG (reference sequence). The full variable domain, in which reference TRBV30 and TRBJ2-2 provide the parts outside the CDR3, is SQTIHQWPATLVQPVGSPLSLECTVEGTSNPNLYWYRQAAGRGLQLLFYSVGIGQISSEVPQNLSASRPQDRQFILSSKKLLLSDSGFYLCAWRRDRGRAGELFFGEGSRLTVL.

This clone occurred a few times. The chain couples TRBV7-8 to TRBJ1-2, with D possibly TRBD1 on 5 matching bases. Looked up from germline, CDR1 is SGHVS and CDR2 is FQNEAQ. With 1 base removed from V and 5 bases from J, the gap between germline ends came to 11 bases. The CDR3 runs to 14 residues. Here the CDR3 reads CASSLDRGKYGYTF. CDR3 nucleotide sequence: TGTGCCAGCAGCTTAGATAGGGGAAAGTATGGCTACACCTTC.